This entry describes one T cell receptor (beta chain). These data originate in a study of blood T cell repertoires in COVID-19. Study summary: The United States, Italy and Spain provided the acute and convalescent COVID-19 samples.

The repertoire was sequenced with immunoSEQ multiplex PCR; TCRdb's copy has only in-frame clones and lacks some. The sample has some 150,000 clones, around 83% seen once; the top ten hold 7% to 10%. Adults between roughly 18 and 100 years of age took part from 20 to 25 US areas. Participants reported their clinical history, and cohort assignment relied on those reports. Before being deemed recovered, Cohort 3 donors had two negative PCRs, clearance, or symptom resolution. The CDR3 contains 17 residues. Germline V gene lookup returns CDR1 SEHNR and CDR2 FQNEAQ (reference sequence). The ends were cut back, 5 bases at V and 2 bases at J, with 20 bases in the middle.

The clonotype originates from a man between 45 and 60 years old who had recovered from COVID-19. J is TRBJ2-3 and V is TRBV7-9, with D tentatively TRBD1 (6 bases). The sequencing input was PBMCs or T cells enriched from blood (not recorded which). The CDR3 reads CASSRDRSQGSTDTQYF. In nucleotides, the CDR3 is TGTGCCAGCAGCCGAGACAGGAGTCAGGGGTCCACAGATACGCAGTATTTT.